Below, 24 T cell receptor beta chains from the same sample are listed, as sequenced in a study of technical replicates of blood from a few donors. Using immunoSEQ multiplex PCR, the repertoire was profiled, and TCRdb retains in-frame clones only, with some absent. The table records around 84,000 clones, 97% of them present only once. Sequenced input: T cells isolated from PBMCs. All receptors come from a human donor in good health.

The rearrangement uses TRBV6-5 and TRBJ1-3; TRBD1 aligns across 7 bases. CDR3 length: 14 amino acids. Germline V gives CDR1 MNHEY, CDR2 SVGAGI. Trimming cost V 5 bases and J 2 bases; bases outside gene matches: 3. CDR3 sequence (DNA): TGTGCCAGCAGTAACGACAGGGCTGGAAACACCATATATTTT. Protein sequence: CASSNDRAGNTIYF.

The chain couples TRBV5-4 to TRBJ1-1; D ambiguous. Germline CDR1 reads SGHNT; CDR2 reads YYREEE (reference sequence). Trimming left V 4 bases short and J 1 base short, with 8 bases between. This CDR3 contains 13 residues. The CDR3 DNA reads TGTGCCAGCAGCCCTGACACGAACACTGAAGCTTTCTTT. It specifies CASSPDTNTEAFF.

In nucleotides, the CDR3 is TGCGCCAGCAGCTCGGGGGTTAGTATAGAGGAGACCCAGTACTTC. This encodes CASSSGVSIEETQYF. The chain combines TRBV5-1 with TRBJ2-5; D might be TRBD2 (6 bases). The CDR3 spans 15 residues. Germline CDR1 and CDR2: SGHRS and YFSETQ. Trimming stripped 3 bases from V and 5 bases from J, with 17 bases between.

The chain is built from TRBV19 and TRBJ2-7, with a possible D match to TRBD2 (5 bases). This CDR3 spans 13 amino acids. V lost 2 bases and J 7 bases, leaving 12 bases between the germline ends. Germline V gene lookup returns CDR1 LNHDA and CDR2 SQIVND (reference sequence). This chain's CDR3 is CASSIQKRGEQYF. The CDR3 region has the DNA TGTGCCAGTAGTATACAAAAGAGAGGGGAGCAGTACTTC.

V and J are TRBV25-1 and TRBJ1-1; D possibly corresponds to TRBD1 (6 bases). Between the trimmed V and J ends, which lost 5 bases and 2 bases, there was a span of 15 bases. The length of the CDR3 is 15 residues. The V gene's germline CDR1 is MGHDK and CDR2 SYGVNS. The CDR3 region is CASSKGTNLNTEAFF. CDR3 nucleotides: TGTGCCAGCAGTAAAGGGACAAACTTAAACACTGAAGCTTTCTTT.

The chain links TRBV6-6 to TRBJ1-1, with D maybe TRBD1 (5 bases). V dropped 2 bases and J dropped 8 bases, with 15 bases sitting between them. Germline-derived CDR1 and CDR2 are MNHNY and SVGAGI (reference sequence). The CDR3 is 14 amino acids. The CDR3 is CASSYTVLGLEAFF. CDR3 in DNA: TGTGCCAGCAGTTACACCGTTCTGGGGCTCGAAGCTTTCTTT.

The chain links TRBV11-3 to TRBJ1-1; D possibly corresponds to TRBD1 (5 bases). This CDR3 is built from 14 residues. Germline-derived CDR1 and CDR2 are SGHNT and YENEEA. The V gene lost 2 bases and the J gene lost 1 base, with 8 bases spanning the gap. This CDR3 reads CASSLRGPNTEAFF. Written as DNA, the CDR3 is TGTGCCAGCAGCTTAAGGGGCCCGAACACTGAAGCTTTCTTT.

The chain joins TRBV28 to TRBJ2-2; D not resolved. Germline values: CDR1 MDHEN, CDR2 SYDVKM. CDR3 length: 13 residues. Trimming cost V 7 bases and J 2 bases, with 8 bases left between them. The chain's CDR3 is CASTSLNTGELFF. The CDR3 DNA is TGTGCCAGCACCTCTCTTAACACCGGGGAGCTGTTTTTT.

This clone appeared once. The CDR3 loop reads CASSLSGNSETQYF. The DNA for the CDR3 is TGCGCCAGCAGCTTGTCAGGGAACTCAGAGACCCAGTACTTC. V is TRBV5-1 and J is TRBJ2-5; a weak D match, TRBD1 (5 bases). Trimming removed 1 base from V and 4 bases from J, with 11 bases in between. CDR1 SGHRS and CDR2 YFSETQ come from the germline V gene. The CDR3 is 14 amino acids.

The chain uses TRBV5-4 and TRBJ2-3, with no clear D. The germline CDR1 and CDR2 sequences are SGHNT and YYREEE (reference sequence). The V end lost 5 bases, the J end lost 3 bases, and 7 bases lay between the germline ends. The CDR3 has 12 residues. The CDR3 DNA sequence: TGTGCCAGCAGTTGGGCGACAGATACGCAGTATTTT. Translated, it gives CASSWATDTQYF.

V gene TRBV19 combines with J gene TRBJ2-1; TRBD2 is a possible D gene (6 bases). CDR1 LNHDA and CDR2 SQIVND come from the germline V gene (reference sequence). The CDR3 spans 14 residues. V dropped 10 bases and J dropped 6 bases, with 19 bases sitting between them. DNA for the CDR3: TGTGCCACCCTTATCTTTAGCGGATCCAATGAGCAGTTCTTC. This encodes CATLIFSGSNEQFF.

The rearrangement joins TRBV11-3 to TRBJ2-1; 14 bases are a match to TRBD2. Per the germline V gene, CDR1 is SGHNT and CDR2 is YENEEA. J lost 8 bases, V lost 5 bases, and 11 bases had no gene match. The CDR3 is made up of 17 amino acids. The CDR3 is CASSPGLAGEGHDEQFF. As DNA, the CDR3 is TGTGCCAGCAGCCCGGGACTAGCGGGAGAGGGTCACGATGAGCAGTTCTTC. The variable domain in full, completed from reference TRBV11-3 and TRBJ2-1, reads EAGVVQSPRYKIIEKKQPVAFWCNPISGHNTLYWYLQNLGQGPELLIRYENEEAVDDSQLPKDRFSAERLKGVDSTLKIQPAELGDSAVYLCASSPGLAGEGHDEQFFGPGTRLTVL.

V usage is TRBV19 and J usage is TRBJ2-7, with 7 bases identical to TRBD2. The J segment lost 4 bases and the V segment lost 7 bases, leaving 7 bases of the junction unmatched. The CDR3 extends over 13 amino acids. The germline V gene encodes CDR1 LNHDA and CDR2 SQIVND (reference sequence). The CDR3 region has the DNA TGTGCCAGTAACCTAGCGGAGCTTTACGAGCAGTACTTC. Protein product: CASNLAELYEQYF.

The chain couples TRBV6-5 to TRBJ2-7, with unresolved D. V was trimmed by 0 bases and J by 2 bases, leaving 14 bases between them. The CDR3 has 16 amino acids. The V gene's germline CDR1 is MNHEY and CDR2 SVGAGI. The CDR3 nucleotides are TGTGCCAGCAGTTACTCGTGGTCTCGGCTAGCCTACGAGCAGTACTTC. Its protein product is CASSYSWSRLAYEQYF.

This chain joins TRBV5-1 and TRBJ1-1; tentatively, D is TRBD1 (5 bases). Germline V gene sequence: CDR1 SGHRS, CDR2 YFSETQ. The CDR3 is 15 amino acids. V shed 2 bases and J shed 2 bases, with 13 bases lying between them. The CDR3, as DNA: TGCGCCAGCAGCTTAAACCAAGGGGTAAACACTGAAGCTTTCTTT. Protein sequence: CASSLNQGVNTEAFF.

The rearrangement joins TRBV7-7 to TRBJ2-7; D unclear. The ends were cut back, 5 bases at V and 3 bases at J, with 11 bases in the middle. The CDR3 has 13 residues. Looked up from germline, CDR1 is SSHAT and CDR2 is FNYEAQ (reference sequence). CDR3 sequence (DNA): TGTGCCAGCAGCGTCCGACTGGGCTACGAGCAGTACTTC. Translation gives CASSVRLGYEQYF.

This sequence joins TRBV15 and TRBJ2-1, with 9 bases fitting TRBD2. Trimming cost V 1 base and J 1 base; bases outside gene matches: 14. Germline CDR1 reads LNHNV; CDR2 reads YYDKDF (reference sequence). This CDR3 has 20 residues. The CDR3 protein is CATSRAGREGSGGSYNEQFF. The CDR3 bases are TGTGCCACCAGCAGAGCCGGGCGTGAGGGTAGCGGGGGTTCCTACAATGAGCAGTTCTTC.

CDR3 nucleotide sequence: TGCGCCAGCAGCCAACATCTTACCGGGGGAGGGACTGAAGCTTTCTTT. Protein product: CASSQHLTGGGTEAFF. The genes are TRBV4-1 and TRBJ1-1; possibly TRBD1 for D (5 bases). Trimming stripped 2 bases from V and 5 bases from J, with 18 bases between. The germline V gene has CDR1 MGHRA and CDR2 YSYEKL. The CDR3 spans 16 residues.

V gene TRBV23-1 combines with J gene TRBJ2-7; no clear D. TRBV23-1 falls under the ORF class, with uncertain function. V lost 6 bases and J 8 bases, leaving 8 bases between the germline ends. CDR3 length: 10 amino acids. CDR3 loop: CASSQVKQYF. The CDR3 DNA sequence: TGCGCCAGCAGCCAAGTAAAGCAGTACTTC.

This sequence joins TRBV4-2 and TRBJ2-3; 8 bases map to TRBD1. This CDR3 is 18 amino acids long. V shed 6 bases and J 2 bases; nucleotides not matched to a gene: 16. Germline CDR1 and CDR2: LGHNA and YNFKEQ. CDR3 residues: CASRVQGLPGGYTDTQYF. CDR3 coding DNA: TGTGCCAGCAGAGTACAGGGGTTGCCAGGGGGCTACACAGATACGCAGTATTTT.

The chain recombines TRBV5-1 with TRBJ2-1; 10 nucleotides line up with TRBD2. The junction had 10 bases not matched to a gene; V was cut back by 4 bases and J by 9 bases. Germline V CDR1 and CDR2: SGHRS, YFSETQ. The CDR3 has 15 amino acids. The CDR3 DNA is TGCGCCAGCAGCACAGCTAGCGGGAGCTCTTTTGAGCAGTTCTTC. Its translation: CASSTASGSSFEQFF.

The V and J genes are TRBV11-2 and TRBJ1-1; D gene unclear. Trimming removed 4 bases at V and 3 bases at J, with 9 bases between. This CDR3 has 13 amino acids. Per germline, CDR1 SGHAT and CDR2 FQNNGV. This CDR3 is CASSSGGYTEAFF. In nucleotides, the CDR3 is TGTGCCAGCAGCTCAGGTGGTTACACTGAAGCTTTCTTT.

The chain joins TRBV9 to TRBJ1-1; TRBD1 matches at 8 bases. V shed 6 bases and J 4 bases; nucleotides not matched to a gene: 2. The germline V gene encodes CDR1 SGDLS and CDR2 YYNGEE. This CDR3 contains 12 residues. CDR3 residues: CASTGQGTEAFF. The CDR3 DNA sequence: TGTGCCAGCACCGGACAGGGCACTGAAGCTTTCTTT.

V and J are TRBV9 and TRBJ2-3, with 9 positions matching TRBD1. J gave up 6 bases and V 3 bases, and 8 bases lay outside the gene matches. Per the germline V gene, CDR1 is SGDLS and CDR2 is YYNGEE. The CDR3 length is 15 residues. CDR3 sequence (DNA): TGTGCCAGCAGCGAGGGGACAGGGAGAGCTGATACGCAGTATTTT. Its protein product is CASSEGTGRADTQYF.